This T cell receptor (beta chain) was identified in a study of blood T cell repertoires in COVID-19. Looking at the study overall: Whether acute or convalescent, the COVID-19 samples came from the United States, Italy and Spain. Sources were T cells, B-cell-depleted T cells, or PBMCs; the material itself was cDNA or gDNA.

The CDR3 extends over 16 amino acids. V was trimmed by 0 bases and J by 4 bases, leaving 13 bases between them. Germline CDR1 and CDR2: LGHNA and YNFKEQ. This clone has just one count. Original processing methods: How many nucleated cells were present was estimated from reference gene primer amplification. TCRdb keeps only in-frame clones here, not all; method: immunoSEQ multiplex PCR. The D gene and trimming were derived from the DNA, and the V and J assignments and clone size from that table. The sample records under 250,000 clones, roughly 90% being singletons. Material: peripheral blood. The V gene is TRBV4-2, the J gene TRBJ1-5, with D hard to call. The TCR sequence derives from an older woman with acute or convalescent COVID-19. CDR3 bases: TGTGCCAGCAGCCAAGATCCGGGCCCGGGGAATCAGCCCCAGCATTTT. Translating it yields CASSQDPGPGNQPQHF.